The present TCR beta chain was sequenced within a study of OX40 agonist ivuxolimab in advanced cancers. Across the study: Three patients had partial responses: one hepatocellular carcinoma, two cutaneous melanoma. Broader study findings: Clonal expansion was among the lowest in partial responders at 0.1-3.0 mg/kg, especially CD8+. CD8+ T cells averaged more expanded clones than CD4+.

On this clone itself: Its cognate antigen is unknown.

CDR1 KGHSH and CDR2 LQKENI come from the germline V gene. This CDR3 spans 14 amino acids. V was pared by 3 bases and J by 8 bases, with 14 bases between. Drawing of blood for sampling happened at baseline, at cycle 4 day 1, and at cycle 7 day 1. TCRdb keeps only in-frame clones here, not all; method: immunoSEQ multiplex PCR. Of 100,000 or so clones detected, 86% appear once; the ten largest clones hold over 4.5%. The V call is TRBV18, the J call TRBJ1-3; no clear D gene. This receptor was identified in an adult with an advanced solid tumor such as melanoma, head and neck, liver or kidney cancer. Sequences were derived from CD4+ or CD8+ T cells sorted from blood, sampled in a trial of the OX40 agonist ivuxolimab. The CDR3 nucleotides are TGTGCCAGCTCACCGGACTGGGCCTCGGACACCATATATTTT. Amino acids: CASSPDWASDTIYF.